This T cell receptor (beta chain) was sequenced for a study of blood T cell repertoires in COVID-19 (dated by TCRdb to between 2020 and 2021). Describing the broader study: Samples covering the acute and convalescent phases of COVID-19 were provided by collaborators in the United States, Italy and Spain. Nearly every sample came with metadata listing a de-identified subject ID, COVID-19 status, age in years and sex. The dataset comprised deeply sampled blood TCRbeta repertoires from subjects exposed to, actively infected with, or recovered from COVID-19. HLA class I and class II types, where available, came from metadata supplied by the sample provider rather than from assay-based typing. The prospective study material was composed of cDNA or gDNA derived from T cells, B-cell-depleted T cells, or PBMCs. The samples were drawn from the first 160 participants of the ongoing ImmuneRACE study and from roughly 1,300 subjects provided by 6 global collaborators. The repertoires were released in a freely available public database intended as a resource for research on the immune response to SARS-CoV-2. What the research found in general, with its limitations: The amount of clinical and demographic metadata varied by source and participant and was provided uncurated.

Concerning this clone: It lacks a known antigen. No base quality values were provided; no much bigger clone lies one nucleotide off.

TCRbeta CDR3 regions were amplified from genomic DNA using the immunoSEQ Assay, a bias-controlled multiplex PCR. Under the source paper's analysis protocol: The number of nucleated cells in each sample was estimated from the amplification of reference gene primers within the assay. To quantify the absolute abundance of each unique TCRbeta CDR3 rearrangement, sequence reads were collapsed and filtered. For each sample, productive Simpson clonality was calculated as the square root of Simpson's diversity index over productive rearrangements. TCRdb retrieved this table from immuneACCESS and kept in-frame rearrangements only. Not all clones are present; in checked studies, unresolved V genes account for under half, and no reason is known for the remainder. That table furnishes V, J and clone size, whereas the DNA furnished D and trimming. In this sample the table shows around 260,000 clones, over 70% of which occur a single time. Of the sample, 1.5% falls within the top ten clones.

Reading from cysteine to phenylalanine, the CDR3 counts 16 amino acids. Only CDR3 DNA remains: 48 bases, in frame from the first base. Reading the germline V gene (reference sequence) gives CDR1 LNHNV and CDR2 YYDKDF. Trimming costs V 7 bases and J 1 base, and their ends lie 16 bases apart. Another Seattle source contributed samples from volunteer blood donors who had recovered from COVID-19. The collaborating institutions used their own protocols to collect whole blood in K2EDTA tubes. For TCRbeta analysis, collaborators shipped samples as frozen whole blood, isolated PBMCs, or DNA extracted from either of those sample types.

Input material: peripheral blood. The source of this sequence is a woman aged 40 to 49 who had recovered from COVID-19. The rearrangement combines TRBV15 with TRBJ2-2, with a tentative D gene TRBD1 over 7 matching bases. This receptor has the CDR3 CATNTQGEENTGELFF. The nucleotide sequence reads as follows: TGTGCCACCAACACCCAGGGGGAGGAGAACACCGGGGAGCTGTTTTTT.